These T cell receptor beta chains were read from a single sample in a study of CXCR3-negative and CXCR3-positive naive CD8 T cells. For each CDR3 protein, TCRdb gives one entry from its re-call of the 5' RACE reads, without DNA. The table lists tens of thousands of distinct CDR3 sequences, with about 0.8% in the top ten. Sequences were obtained from naive CXCR3+ CD8+ T cells from blood. These receptors originate from a human donor in good health. Some clones in this sample may be carry-over from other donors' samples. Both conserved end residues are part of each CDR3.

j_call: TRBJ1-1
v_call: TRBV28
cdr3_aa: CASSPNRGNTEAFF

j_call: TRBJ2-4
v_call: TRBV4-3
cdr3_aa: CAGSQDAVLGAKNIQYF

j_call: TRBJ2-2
v_call: TRBV29-1
cdr3_aa: CSVLQGQENTGELFF

j_call: TRBJ2-1
v_call: TRBV20-1
cdr3_aa: CSALHRDRYNEQFF

j_call: TRBJ2-7
v_call: TRBV10-3
cdr3_aa: CAISGEGQGSDEQYF

j_call: TRBJ1-6
v_call: TRBV5-5
cdr3_aa: CASSSGQVYSPLHF

j_call: TRBJ2-7
v_call: TRBV28
cdr3_aa: CASRGRTGQQYF

j_call: TRBJ1-1
v_call: TRBV29-1
cdr3_aa: CSVVRGATEAFF

j_call: TRBJ1-5
v_call: TRBV15
cdr3_aa: CATSPDSNQPQHF

j_call: TRBJ2-3
v_call: TRBV13
cdr3_aa: CASSLRRGNTDTQYF

j_call: TRBJ2-7
v_call: TRBV20-1
cdr3_aa: CSASPLAGEVYEQYF

j_call: TRBJ2-2
v_call: TRBV28
cdr3_aa: CASSLLAETGELFF

j_call: TRBJ1-4
v_call: TRBV28
cdr3_aa: CASSFEDKKLIF

j_call: TRBJ2-3
v_call: TRBV29-1
cdr3_aa: CSVVGGEADTQYF

j_call: TRBJ2-7
v_call: TRBV28
cdr3_aa: CASSWGSSYEQYF

j_call: TRBJ1-1
v_call: TRBV9
cdr3_aa: CASSGTGFGTEDFF